A selection of T cell receptor beta chains follows, all from one sample in a study of blood T cell repertoires in COVID-19. Using immunoSEQ multiplex PCR, the repertoire was profiled, and TCRdb retains in-frame clones only, with some absent. This sample has about 190,000 clones, with 88% found just once. Input material: peripheral blood. The source of these receptors is a young man with acute or convalescent COVID-19. Both conserved end residues are part of each CDR3. Each record gives: J gene, clone size, V gene, D gene, CDR3 protein, CDR3 DNA. D genes are given only for firm matches. Size tells how often a clone was seen (once, few, many) or the class of an expanded clone, and some rows leave it out.

TRBJ2-3 | . | TRBV10-3 | TRBD1 | CAISESGTGRADTQYF | TGTGCCATCAGTGAGTCCGGGACAGGGAGGGCAGATACGCAGTATTTT
TRBJ2-2 | . | TRBV28 | . | CASSPFTGSTGELFF | TGTGCCAGCAGTCCCTTTACGGGGTCCACCGGGGAGCTGTTTTTT
TRBJ2-5 | . | TRBV7-2 | . | CASSLGQGETQYF | TGTGCCAGCAGCTTAGGGCAGGGTGAGACCCAGTACTTC
TRBJ2-7 | . | TRBV5-7 | TRBD1 | CASSFGDRGAYEQYF | TGTGCCAGCAGCTTCGGGGACAGGGGGGCCTACGAGCAATACTTC
TRBJ1-4 | . | TRBV19 | . | CASSAGGLPMELFF | TGTGCCAGTAGTGCCGGAGGGCTGCCTATGGAACTGTTTTTT
TRBJ2-7 | . | TRBV11-2 | . | CASSFHSIITLSSYEQYF | TGTGCCAGCAGCTTCCACTCGATAATTACCCTGAGCTCCTACGAGCAGTACTTC
TRBJ2-7 | . | TRBV5-1 | . | CASSPHGAEQYF | TGCGCCAGCAGCCCACATGGGGCCGAGCAGTACTTC
TRBJ2-2 | once | TRBV9 | TRBD1 | CASRGTVNTGELFF | TGTGCCAGCAGGGGGACAGTTAACACCGGGGAGCTGTTTTTT
TRBJ1-2 | few | TRBV6-5 | . | CASSPAGFYGYTF | TGTGCCAGCAGCCCGGCAGGCTTCTATGGCTACACCTTC
TRBJ1-6 | once | TRBV27 | TRBD1 | CASRRDRGDSPLHF | TGTGCCAGCAGACGGGACAGGGGTGATTCACCCCTCCACTTT
TRBJ2-1 | . | TRBV12-3/TRBV12-4 | . | CASSGQFYNEQFF | TGTGCCAGCAGTGGACAGTTTTACAATGAGCAGTTCTTC
TRBJ2-1 | . | TRBV7-9 | TRBD1 | CASSGTGGNEQFF | TGTGCCAGCAGCGGGACAGGGGGGAATGAGCAGTTCTTC
TRBJ2-3 | . | TRBV28 | . | CASTLRGGASDTQYF | TGTGCCAGCACCCTAAGGGGGGGCGCATCGGATACGCAGTATTTT
TRBJ2-5 | . | TRBV7-8 | . | CASSLGTFMQETQYF | TGTGCCAGCAGCTTAGGAACTTTCATGCAAGAGACCCAGTACTTC
TRBJ2-7 | . | TRBV30 | . | CAWSPDGGSYEQYF | TGTGCCTGGAGTCCCGACGGCGGGTCCTACGAGCAGTACTTC
TRBJ1-2 | . | TRBV29-1 | TRBD1 | CSAVTGGSYGYTF | TGCAGCGCCGTCACAGGGGGTAGCTATGGCTACACCTTC
TRBJ2-3 | . | TRBV4-1 | TRBD2 | CASSQSGSSGDTQYF | TGCGCCAGCAGCCAATCAGGGTCTAGCGGAGATACGCAGTATTTT
TRBJ1-1 | . | TRBV4-2 | . | CASSQDGGSTEAFF | TGTGCCAGCAGCCAAGACGGTGGGAGTACTGAAGCTTTCTTT
TRBJ2-1 | . | TRBV27 | TRBD2 | CASTRSGTSVYNEQFF | TGTGCCAGCACCCGGTCGGGGACTAGCGTTTACAATGAGCAGTTCTTC
TRBJ2-1 | . | TRBV6-5 | . | CASSPDRSSYNEQFF | TGTGCCAGCAGTCCAGACAGGAGCTCCTACAATGAGCAGTTCTTC
TRBJ1-1 | . | TRBV5-1 | . | CASSLVPAEGTEAFF | TGCGCCAGCAGCTTGGTTCCCGCCGAGGGCACTGAAGCTTTCTTT
TRBJ1-5 | . | TRBV6-5 | TRBD1 | CASTQQGGNQPQHF | TGTGCCAGCACCCAACAGGGGGGGAATCAGCCCCAGCATTTT
TRBJ1-1 | . | TRBV29-1 | TRBD1 | CSVSRDRGRANTEAFF | TGCAGCGTAAGCCGGGACAGGGGGCGGGCGAACACTGAAGCTTTCTTT
TRBJ1-5 | . | TRBV5-8 | . | CASSDRGDLFYGNQPQHF | TGTGCCAGCAGCGATCGGGGGGATTTGTTTTACGGCAATCAGCCCCAGCATTTT
TRBJ2-1 | . | TRBV11-3 | . | CASSTQGYNEQFF | TGTGCCAGCAGTACTCAGGGGTACAATGAGCAGTTCTTC